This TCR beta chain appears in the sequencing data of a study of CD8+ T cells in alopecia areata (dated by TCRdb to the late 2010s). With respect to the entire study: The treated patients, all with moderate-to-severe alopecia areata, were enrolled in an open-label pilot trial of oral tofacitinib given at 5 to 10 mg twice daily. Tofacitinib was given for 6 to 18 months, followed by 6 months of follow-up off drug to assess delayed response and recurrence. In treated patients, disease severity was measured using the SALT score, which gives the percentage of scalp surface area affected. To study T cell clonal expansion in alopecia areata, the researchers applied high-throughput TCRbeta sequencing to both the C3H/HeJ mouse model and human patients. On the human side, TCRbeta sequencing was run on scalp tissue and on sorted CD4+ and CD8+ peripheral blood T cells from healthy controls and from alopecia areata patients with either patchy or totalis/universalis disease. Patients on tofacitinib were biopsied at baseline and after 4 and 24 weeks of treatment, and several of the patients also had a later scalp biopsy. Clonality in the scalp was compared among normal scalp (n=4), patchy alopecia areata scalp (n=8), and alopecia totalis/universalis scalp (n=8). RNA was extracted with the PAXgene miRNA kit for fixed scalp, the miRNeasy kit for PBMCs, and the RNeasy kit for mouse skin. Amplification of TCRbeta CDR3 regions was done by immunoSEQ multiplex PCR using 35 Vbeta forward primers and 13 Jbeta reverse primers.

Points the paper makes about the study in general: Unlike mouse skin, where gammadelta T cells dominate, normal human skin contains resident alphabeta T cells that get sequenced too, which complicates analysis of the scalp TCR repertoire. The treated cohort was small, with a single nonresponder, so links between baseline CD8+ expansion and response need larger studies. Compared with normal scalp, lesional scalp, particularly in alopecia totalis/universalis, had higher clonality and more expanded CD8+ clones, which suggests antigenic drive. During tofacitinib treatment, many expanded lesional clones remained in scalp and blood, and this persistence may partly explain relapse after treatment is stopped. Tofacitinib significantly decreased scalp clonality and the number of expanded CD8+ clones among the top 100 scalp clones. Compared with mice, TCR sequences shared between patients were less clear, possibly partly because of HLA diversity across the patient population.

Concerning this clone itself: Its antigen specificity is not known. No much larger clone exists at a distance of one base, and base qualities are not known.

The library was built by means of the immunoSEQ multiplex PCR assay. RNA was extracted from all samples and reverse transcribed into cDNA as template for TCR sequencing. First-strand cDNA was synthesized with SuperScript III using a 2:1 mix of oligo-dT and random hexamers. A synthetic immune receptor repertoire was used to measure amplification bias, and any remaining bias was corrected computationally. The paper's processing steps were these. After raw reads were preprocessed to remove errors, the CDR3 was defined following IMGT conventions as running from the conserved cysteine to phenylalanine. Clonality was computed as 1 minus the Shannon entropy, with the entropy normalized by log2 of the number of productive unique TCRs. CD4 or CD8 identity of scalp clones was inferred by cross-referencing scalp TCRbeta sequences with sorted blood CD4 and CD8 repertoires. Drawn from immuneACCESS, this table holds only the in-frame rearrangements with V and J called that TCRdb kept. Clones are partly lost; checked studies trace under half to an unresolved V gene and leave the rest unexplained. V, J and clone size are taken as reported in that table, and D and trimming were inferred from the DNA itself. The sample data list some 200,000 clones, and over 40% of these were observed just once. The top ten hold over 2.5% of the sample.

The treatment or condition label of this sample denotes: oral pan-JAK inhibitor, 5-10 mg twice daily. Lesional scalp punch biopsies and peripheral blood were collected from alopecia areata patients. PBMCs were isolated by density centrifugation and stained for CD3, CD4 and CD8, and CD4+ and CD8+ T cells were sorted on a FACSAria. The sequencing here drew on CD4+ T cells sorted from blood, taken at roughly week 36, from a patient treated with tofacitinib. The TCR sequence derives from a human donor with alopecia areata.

The nucleotide sequence is TGCAGCGTTTCCACAGACCTCTATGGCTACACCTTC. This yields the protein CSVSTDLYGYTF. The chain is made from TRBV29-1 and TRBJ1-2, with the D gene not clear enough to name. The trim is 5 bases for V and 4 bases for J, with a gap of 11 bases between the germline ends. From the cysteine through the phenylalanine, the CDR3 covers 12 amino acids. Of all the DNA, just the CDR3 is kept, 36 bases in frame from base 1. The germline V gene yields SQVTM for CDR1 and ANQGSEA for CDR2.